These 25 T cell receptor beta chains were sequenced from one sample in a study of blood T cell repertoires in COVID-19. The protocol was immunoSEQ multiplex PCR, while the TCRdb copy is restricted to in-frame clones and leaves out a portion. The profile shows more than 300,000 clones, around 87% of them singletons. The source material was peripheral blood. These receptor sequences come from a woman between 25 and 40 years old with COVID-19, enrolled during active disease.

V is TRBV4-3 and J is TRBJ1-4; 7 nucleotides line up with TRBD1. The germline V gene encodes CDR1 LGHNA and CDR2 YSLEER. Trimming removed 4 bases from V and 6 bases from J; junction bases left unmatched: 5. The CDR3 runs 14 residues. CDR3 coding DNA: TGCGCCAGCAGCCCCGGCCAGGGGGATGAAAAACTGTTTTTT. Translation gives CASSPGQGDEKLFF.

This chain joins TRBV19 and TRBJ2-7, with TRBD2 matching over 10 bases. Germline V lookup: CDR1 LNHDA, CDR2 SQIVND (reference sequence). The J segment lost 2 bases and the V segment lost 8 bases, leaving 6 bases of the junction unmatched. CDR3 size: 14 residues. The CDR3 DNA reads as TGTGCCAGTTTTAGCGGGAGGCCGCCCTACGAGCAGTACTTC. Translated, it gives CASFSGRPPYEQYF.

This rearrangement joins TRBV3-1 (or the pseudogene TRBV3-2) to TRBJ2-3, with 10 positions matching TRBD2. Per germline, CDR1 LGHDT and CDR2 YNNKEL (reference sequence). The CDR3 length is 17 residues. V dropped 1 base and J dropped 7; count of bases not matched to a gene: 11. DNA of the CDR3: TGTGCCAGCAGCCAAGGACAGGGACTAGCGCGCTTTTATACGCAGTATTTT. Protein sequence: CASSQGQGLARFYTQYF.

The rearrangement uses TRBV6-2 or TRBV6-3 and TRBJ2-1; D unclear. Trimming shortened V by 5 bases and J by 4 bases, and 12 bases separated the two germline ends. This CDR3 is built from 14 residues. Germline-derived CDR1 and CDR2 are MNHEY and SVGEGT. The CDR3 nucleotides read TGTGCCAGCAGTCCCGCCCACTTATACAATGAGCAGTTCTTC. Protein sequence: CASSPAHLYNEQFF.

The chain's CDR3 is CASRLVLDRGPSYEQYF. CDR3 in DNA: TGTGCAAGTCGCTTAGTTCTAGACAGGGGTCCCTCCTACGAGCAGTACTTC. This sequence joins TRBV12-2 and TRBJ2-7; the table gives TRBD1 as D, unverified against the DNA. TRBV12-2 is a pseudogene. The length of the CDR3 is 17 residues.

This clone was detected a few times. The CDR3 sequence: CASSLWGAPAGNEQFF. CDR3 nucleotide sequence: TGTGCCAGCAGCTTATGGGGAGCTCCGGCGGGCAATGAGCAGTTCTTC. V is TRBV7-8 and J is TRBJ2-1, with a tentative D call TRBD2 (5 bases). CDR3 length: 16 amino acids. V lost 2 bases and J 6 bases, leaving 17 bases between the germline ends. CDR1 SGHVS and CDR2 FQNEAQ come from the germline V gene.

The rearrangement links TRBV7-9 to TRBJ1-1; a possible D gene is TRBD1 (6 bases). This CDR3 spans 14 amino acids. V dropped 5 bases and J dropped 4 bases, with 14 bases sitting between them. Germline CDR1 and CDR2: SEHNR and FQNEAQ (reference sequence). CDR3 DNA sequence: TGTGCCAGCAGCCCTGTGGACAGATCCACTGAAGCTTTCTTT. Translating it yields CASSPVDRSTEAFF.

The chain couples TRBV24-1 to TRBJ2-1; 13 bases are a match to TRBD2. With 4 bases clipped from V and 1 base from J, the junction kept 6 bases outside the gene matches. In germline, CDR1 is KGHDR, CDR2 SFDVKD. The CDR3 is 18 residues long. The DNA of the CDR3 is TGTGCCACCAGTGACCAACTAGCGGGAGGGCCTTCCTACAATGAGCAGTTCTTC. It codes for CATSDQLAGGPSYNEQFF.

J is TRBJ1-3 and V is TRBV6-6; no clear D. The germline V gene encodes CDR1 MNHNY and CDR2 SVGAGI (reference sequence). Trimming cost V 2 bases and J 0 bases, with 8 bases left between them. This CDR3 has 15 residues. The CDR3 sequence is CASSYVVSSGNTIYF. Written as DNA, the CDR3 is TGTGCCAGCAGTTACGTCGTGAGCTCTGGAAACACCATATATTTT.

V usage is TRBV10-3 and J usage is TRBJ2-7; 9 bases map to TRBD1. Germline V gives CDR1 ENHRY, CDR2 SYGVKD. The ends lost 6 bases at V and 2 bases at J; junction bases unmatched: 5. The CDR3 extends over 14 amino acids. The chain's CDR3 is CAIRPTGGAYEQYF. CDR3 DNA sequence: TGTGCCATCAGGCCGACAGGGGGAGCCTACGAGCAGTACTTC.

The chain has TRBV5-4 and TRBJ1-1; 11 bases align to TRBD1. CDR3 size: 14 residues. From germline, CDR1 is SGHNT and CDR2 YYREEE (reference sequence). V gave up 2 bases and J gave up 10 bases; unmatched junction bases: 7. CDR3 bases: TGTGCCAGCAGCTTTTTGGCGGACAGGGGGCTAGCTTTCTTT. This codes for CASSFLADRGLAFF.

The CDR3 spells CSVEGGTGIETQYF. The CDR3 DNA follows: TGCAGCGTTGAAGGCGGGACAGGGATTGAGACCCAGTACTTC. The chain has TRBV29-1 and TRBJ2-5; 9 nucleotides agree with TRBD1. Germline loops: CDR1 SQVTM, CDR2 ANQGSEA. This CDR3 has 14 residues. V lost 1 base, J lost 5 bases, and 5 bases stayed unmatched.

The J gene is TRBJ1-6, the V gene TRBV15, with 8 bases that match TRBD1. V gave up 5 bases and J gave up 6 bases; unmatched junction bases: 6. Germline values: CDR1 LNHNV, CDR2 YYDKDF (reference sequence). The CDR3 runs to 15 residues. The CDR3, as DNA: TGTGCCACCAGCGTAAGACAGGGGATTAATTCACCCCTCCACTTT. This translates into CATSVRQGINSPLHF.

This sequence joins TRBV7-3 and TRBJ2-2, with a tentative D call TRBD2 (5 bases). Trimming removed 5 bases from V and 6 bases from J, with 10 bases in between. The CDR3 totals 13 residues. CDR1 SGHTA and CDR2 FQGTGA come from the germline V gene. CDR3 amino acids: CASSVASSGELFF. CDR3 nucleotides: TGTGCCAGCAGCGTTGCTAGCTCCGGGGAGCTGTTTTTT.

V gene TRBV5-6 combines with J gene TRBJ2-5; weak D call: TRBD2 (6 bases). Germline assignment: CDR1 SGHDT and CDR2 YYEEEE. V was pared by 3 bases and J by 2 bases, with 8 bases between. The CDR3 length is 13 residues. The CDR3 nucleotides read TGTGCCAGCAGCTCGGGGGAGCAAGAGACCCAGTACTTC. As protein: CASSSGEQETQYF.

This chain uses TRBV3-1 (or the pseudogene TRBV3-2) with TRBJ2-1; the match to TRBD1 covers 7 bases. CDR1 and CDR2 (germline): LGHDT, YNNKEL (reference sequence). The ends lost 0 bases at V and 4 bases at J; junction bases unmatched: 6. The length of the CDR3 is 16 residues. CDR3 sequence reads: CASSQEPGQLYNEQFF. CDR3 in DNA: TGTGCCAGCAGCCAAGAACCGGGACAGCTTTACAATGAGCAGTTCTTC.

The chain joins TRBV11-2 to TRBJ2-5; 8 bases are shared with TRBD1. The CDR3 covers 13 residues. Unmatched junction bases numbered 4, after V lost 6 bases and J lost 4 bases. CDR1 is SGHAT, CDR2 FQNNGV, per germline. DNA for the CDR3: TGTGCCAGCAGTCCGCAGGGGGCAGAGACCCAGTACTTC. This translates into CASSPQGAETQYF.

The chain carries TRBV24-1 and TRBJ2-2; D is perhaps TRBD1 (6 bases). Germline V gene sequence: CDR1 KGHDR, CDR2 SFDVKD. The CDR3 extends over 13 amino acids. Trimming stripped 4 bases from V and 11 bases from J, with 13 bases between. CDR3 nucleotides: TGTGCCACCAGTGAGCCAGGGGTCCGCGAGCTGTTTTTT. Protein sequence: CATSEPGVRELFF.

V and J are TRBV6-2 or TRBV6-3 and TRBJ1-1, with D unclear. V was clipped by 0 bases and J by 0 bases, with 8 bases between them. Germline V gene data show CDR1 as MNHEY and CDR2 as SVGEGT. This CDR3 has 15 residues. DNA of the CDR3: TGTGCCAGCAGTTACTCGAGGCCGGTGAACACTGAAGCTTTCTTT. It specifies CASSYSRPVNTEAFF.

This clone was seen more than once but under ten times. The V call is TRBV4-3, the J call TRBJ2-3; D is possibly TRBD2 (6 bases). The CDR3 loop spans 12 amino acids. V lost 3 bases and J lost 5, with 6 bases in between. Germline CDR1 reads LGHNA; CDR2 reads YSLEER. The CDR3 spells CASSQTRDTQYF. The CDR3 DNA reads as TGCGCCAGCAGCCAGACTAGAGATACGCAGTATTTT.

As DNA, the CDR3 is TGTGCCAGTAGTAGACCCGGGGGACTCGGGCTCAATGAGCAGTTCTTC. It encodes CASSRPGGLGLNEQFF. V gene TRBV19 combines with J gene TRBJ2-1; a possible D gene is TRBD2 (6 bases). Germline CDR1 LNHDA, CDR2 SQIVND (reference sequence). Trimming took 4 bases from V and 6 from J, leaving 19 bases between them. This CDR3 region has 16 residues.

This chain's CDR3 is CASSARTDSNYGYTF. In DNA form, the CDR3 reads TGTGCCAGCAGCGCTCGGACAGACTCTAACTATGGCTACACCTTC. V gene TRBV7-9 combines with J gene TRBJ1-2; possible D gene TRBD1, 6 bases. V was pared by 5 bases and J by 0 bases, with 13 bases between. CDR3 length: 15 amino acids. Germline loops: CDR1 SEHNR, CDR2 FQNEAQ (reference sequence). The full variable domain, completed using reference TRBV7-9 and TRBJ1-2, is DTGVSQNPRHKITKRGQNVTFRCDPISEHNRLYWYRQTLGQGPEFLTYFQNEAQLEKSRLLSDRFSAERPKGSFSTLEIQRTEQGDSAMYLCASSARTDSNYGYTFGSGTRLTVV.

The genes are TRBV29-1 and TRBJ2-1, with 9 bases identical to TRBD1. The germline V gene has CDR1 SQVTM and CDR2 ANQGSEA. This CDR3 spans 14 amino acids. V lost 1 base to trimming and J lost 10 bases; unmatched junction nucleotides: 8. CDR3 in amino acids: CSVEGPGTGFEQFF. Written as DNA, the CDR3 is TGCAGCGTTGAAGGTCCCGGGACAGGGTTCGAGCAGTTCTTC.

The chain carries TRBV19 and TRBJ2-1; 8 nucleotides line up with TRBD2. Germline assignment: CDR1 LNHDA and CDR2 SQIVND (reference sequence). Trimming removed 6 bases from V and 9 bases from J; junction bases left unmatched: 4. The CDR3 has 12 residues. The DNA for the CDR3 is TGTGCCAGTAGAACGCTAGCGGGTGAGCAGTTCTTC. This codes for CASRTLAGEQFF.

The chain carries TRBV3-1 (or the pseudogene TRBV3-2) and TRBJ2-4; TRBD2 matches at 11 bases. Germline V gives CDR1 LGHDT, CDR2 YNNKEL (reference sequence). CDR3 size: 18 residues. The V segment lost 3 bases and the J segment 2 bases; nucleotides outside the gene matches: 9. The CDR3 DNA follows: TGTGCCAGCAGCCAGGAAATAGCGGGAGGGCCCTCCAAAAACATTCAGTACTTC. Residues: CASSQEIAGGPSKNIQYF.